Listed below are T cell receptor beta chains from one sample, sequenced in a study of technical replicates of blood from a few donors. Sequencing used immunoSEQ multiplex PCR; TCRdb keeps in-frame clones, though not all of them. The sample records more than 75,000 clones, over 95% being singletons. Sequencing input: T cells isolated from PBMCs. These receptors were obtained from a human donor in good health. Both conserved end residues are part of each CDR3. The D gene is left open where the match is weak. Size tells how often a clone was seen (once, few, many) or the class of an expanded clone, and some rows leave it out.

V gene,J gene,D gene,clone size,CDR3 DNA,CDR3 protein
TRBV9,TRBJ2-7,TRBD1,once,TGTGCCAGCAGCCAGGGGACAGGGGGCCCCTACGAGCAGTACTTC,CASSQGTGGPYEQYF
TRBV5-4,TRBJ2-1,.,.,TGTGCCAGCACGGCGCGTGGGGGGAACGGATACAATGAGCAGTTCTTC,CASTARGGNGYNEQFF
TRBV11-2,TRBJ1-3,TRBD1,.,TGTGCCAGCAGCCCGGACAGGGGGAGAAACACCATATATTTT,CASSPDRGRNTIYF
TRBV5-1,TRBJ2-2,.,.,TGCGCCAGCAGCTTGGTTAGTCTCGAGTTCGAGGAGCTGTTTTTT,CASSLVSLEFEELFF
TRBV7-6,TRBJ2-7,TRBD1,.,TGTGCCAGCAGCTATAGTGGGCGGACAGGGGCCTACGAGCAGTACTTC,CASSYSGRTGAYEQYF
TRBV6-4,TRBJ1-1,.,.,TGTGCCAGCAGAAAAGAGGCCAGGGGGAACACTGAAGCTTTCTTT,CASRKEARGNTEAFF
TRBV5-6,TRBJ2-4,.,.,TGTGCCAGCAGCAGGGCGTGGGGCCCCATTCAGTACTTC,CASSRAWGPIQYF
TRBV6-5,TRBJ1-2,.,.,TGTGCCAGTGCAGGGTCGACGTATGGCTACACCTTC,CASAGSTYGYTF
TRBV29-1,TRBJ2-7,.,.,TGCAGCGTAGCGGAAATACAGGGCTACGAGCAGTACTTC,CSVAEIQGYEQYF
TRBV7-2,TRBJ2-3,TRBD2,.,TGTGCCAGCAGCCAGAGGGTAGCGGGAGCGCCAGATACGCAGTATTTT,CASSQRVAGAPDTQYF
TRBV9,TRBJ1-4,TRBD1,.,TGTGCCAGCAGCGACACAGGGGGATTAAGTGAAAAACTGTTTTTT,CASSDTGGLSEKLFF
TRBV11-2,TRBJ1-2,TRBD1,.,TGTGCCAGCAGACGGGCCGGGACAGGGAATGGCTACACCTTC,CASRRAGTGNGYTF
TRBV7-8,TRBJ2-7,.,once,TGTGCCACCCAACCCCTAGGGAGGCTCGAGCAGTACTTC,CATQPLGRLEQYF
TRBV4-3,TRBJ2-7,.,.,TGCGCCAGCAGCCATGGGTACAGGGAATCCTACGAGCAGTACTTC,CASSHGYRESYEQYF
TRBV19,TRBJ2-7,TRBD2,.,TGTGCCAGTAGTGCGCCGGGACTAGCCTACGAGCAGTACTTC,CASSAPGLAYEQYF
TRBV7-6,TRBJ2-3,.,.,TGTGCCAGCAGCTTAGGAGTAGGAGAGGGCACAGATACGCAGTATTTT,CASSLGVGEGTDTQYF
TRBV25-1,TRBJ2-2,.,once,TGTGCCAGCAGTGAACCTACAGGGATTGGGAGCACCGGGGAGCTGTTTTTT,CASSEPTGIGSTGELFF
TRBV7-2,TRBJ1-1,TRBD1,.,TGTGCCAGCAGCAAGGACAGGGAGAACACTGAAGCTTTCTTT,CASSKDRENTEAFF
TRBV7-9,TRBJ2-7,TRBD2,.,TGTGCCAGCAGCCCAGCGGGAGATGGTTACGAGCAGTACTTC,CASSPAGDGYEQYF
TRBV19,TRBJ2-3,.,.,TGTGCCAGTACCCTAACGAGTGCAACAGATACGCAGTATTTT,CASTLTSATDTQYF
TRBV29-1,TRBJ2-1,TRBD2,once,TGCAGCGTTGTAGCTAGCGGAGCCTACAATGAGCAGTTCTTC,CSVVASGAYNEQFF
TRBV2,TRBJ1-1,TRBD1,.,TGTGCCAGCAGGGACAGGGAAGGGATCACTGAAGCTTTCTTT,CASRDREGITEAFF
TRBV7-2,TRBJ2-7,.,.,TGTGCCAGCAGCTTAGACGGCTCCTACGAGCAGTACTTC,CASSLDGSYEQYF
TRBV2,TRBJ1-5,.,.,TGTGCCAGCAGTGAGGCGGATTATAGCAATCAGCCCCAGCATTTT,CASSEADYSNQPQHF
TRBV7-9,TRBJ1-5,.,.,TGTGCCAGCAGCTCCGGACAGAACCCGATTAGCAATCAGCCCCAGCATTTT,CASSSGQNPISNQPQHF
TRBV10-3,TRBJ2-2,TRBD1,.,TGTGCCATCAGTGTTGACAGGGATTCCGGGGAGCTGTTTTTT,CAISVDRDSGELFF
TRBV11-3,TRBJ2-1,TRBD2,once,TGTGCCAGCAGCTCCGTCTGGCGGGAGACCCACAATGAGCAGTTCTTC,CASSSVWRETHNEQFF
TRBV10-3,TRBJ2-5,.,.,TGTGCCATCAGTAGCCAGGCCCAAGAGACCCAGTACTTC,CAISSQAQETQYF
TRBV30,TRBJ1-5,.,.,TGTGCCTGGAGTGTAGCGGGGGCCAGCAATCAGCCCCAGCATTTT,CAWSVAGASNQPQHF
TRBV30,TRBJ1-2,.,few,TGTGCCTGGAATCCGGGGGAGTATGGCTACACCTTC,CAWNPGEYGYTF
TRBV5-5,TRBJ1-4,TRBD1,.,TGTGCCAGCAGCTTGGCTCGGGGACAGAACGAAAAACTGTTTTTT,CASSLARGQNEKLFF
TRBV2,TRBJ2-7,TRBD1,few,TGTGCCAGCACTCGACAGGGTCATTCCTACGAGCAGTACTTC,CASTRQGHSYEQYF
TRBV2,TRBJ2-2,.,.,TGTGCCAGCAGTGAAGATCTATACTGGGAGCTGTTTTTT,CASSEDLYWELFF
TRBV7-3,TRBJ2-1,TRBD2,once,TGTGCCAGCAGCGGGACTAGCGGGGTGTACAATGAGCAGTTCTTC,CASSGTSGVYNEQFF
TRBV29-1,TRBJ2-5,TRBD1,.,TGCAGCGTTGAAGATCCCACCTGGACAGGGCAAGAGACCCAGTACTTC,CSVEDPTWTGQETQYF
TRBV9,TRBJ2-1,.,.,TGTGCCAGCAGCAGCCCTAACTACAATGAGCAGTTCTTC,CASSSPNYNEQFF
TRBV2,TRBJ1-2,.,once,TGTGCCAGCTCAGTGAACTATGGCTACACCTTC,CASSVNYGYTF
TRBV15,TRBJ2-7,TRBD2,.,TGTGCCACCAGCCCCCGGACTAGCGGCCGATTAACTTCTTACGAGCAGTACTTC,CATSPRTSGRLTSYEQYF
TRBV5-1,TRBJ2-7,TRBD1,.,TGCGCCAGCAACCTTTTGGGACAGCAATTGTACGAGCAGTACTTC,CASNLLGQQLYEQYF
TRBV6-5,TRBJ2-1,TRBD2,.,TGTGCCAGCAGCCCGGGACTAGAGCAGTTCTTC,CASSPGLEQFF
TRBV4-1,TRBJ2-1,.,.,TGCGCCAGCAGCCAAGGCACGGGAAGAGCCTACAATGAGCAGTTCTTC,CASSQGTGRAYNEQFF
TRBV14,TRBJ2-5,.,.,TGTGCCAGCAGCCAAGAGATTAGAGAGACCCAGTACTTC,CASSQEIRETQYF
TRBV2,TRBJ2-1,.,.,TGTGCCAGCATGGACAGATACAATGAGCAGTTCTTC,CASMDRYNEQFF
TRBV23-1,TRBJ2-7,TRBD2,.,TGCGCCAGCAGTCAATGCACCCCCACCGCTAGCGGGGATCTCTACGAGCAGTACTTC,CASSQCTPTASGDLYEQYF
TRBV11-2,TRBJ2-5,.,.,TGTGCCAGCAGCTTAGACACAGAAGAGACCCAGTACTTC,CASSLDTEETQYF
TRBV29-1,TRBJ1-5,TRBD1,once,TGCAGCGTTGCTCAGGGGGAGTTTCAGCCCCAGCATTTT,CSVAQGEFQPQHF
TRBV4-2,TRBJ2-1,TRBD2,once,TGTGCCAGCAGCCAAGATCCGGATAGCGGGAGGGCTGAGCAGTTCTTC,CASSQDPDSGRAEQFF
TRBV10-3,TRBJ1-2,.,.,TGTGCCATCAGTGAGGCAACAAAGAACTATGGCTACACCTTC,CAISEATKNYGYTF
TRBV19,TRBJ1-1,TRBD1,.,TGTGCCAGTAGTATAGGGACAGGGGTTGGGTCTGAAGCTTTCTTT,CASSIGTGVGSEAFF
TRBV16,TRBJ1-5,.,.,TGTGCCAGCAGCCAATCGGACAGATCAAATCAGCCCCAGCATTTT,CASSQSDRSNQPQHF
TRBV6-5,TRBJ1-2,TRBD1,.,TGTGCCAGCAGTTACCATGGGGACAGCCTCGGGTATGGCTACACCTTC,CASSYHGDSLGYGYTF
TRBV5-6,TRBJ2-2,.,.,TGTGCCAGCAGCGATATGGGGCTTGTGAACACCGGGGAGCTGTTTTTT,CASSDMGLVNTGELFF